Below, 22 T cell receptor beta chains from the same sample are listed, as sequenced in a study of patients and donors after allogeneic stem cell transplantation. TCRdb fed the RT-PCR reads into MiXCR, producing one record per CDR3 protein. This table holds 150,000 to 200,000 distinct CDR3 sequences, less than 45% found once. The sequencing input was blood, either unsorted or a sorted T cell fraction (not recorded which). The receptors stem from a human donor who was either an allogeneic HSCT recipient or a stem cell or donor lymphocyte infusion donor (not recorded which). It is not recorded whose cells these are; they may come from a transplant donor.

In this sample, this clonotype turned up a few times. This chain connects TRBV27 to TRBJ2-7; tentatively, D is TRBD1 (6 bases). V shed 0 bases and J shed 4 bases, with 13 bases lying between them. CDR3 length equals 15 residues. Germline V gene lookup returns CDR1 MNHEY and CDR2 SMNVEV (reference sequence). CDR3 sequence (DNA): TGTGCCAGCAGTTTATCGAGGGGCAGGGGATACGAGCAGTACTTC. It specifies CASSLSRGRGYEQYF.

The chain couples TRBV7-8 to TRBJ1-1; D unresolved. CDR1 SGHVS and CDR2 FQNEAQ come from the germline V gene. V was clipped by 2 bases and J by 0 bases, with 10 bases between them. CDR3 size: 15 residues. DNA for the CDR3: TGTGCCAGCAGCTTATCGGCGAACCTGAACACTGAAGCTTTCTTT. Translation gives CASSLSANLNTEAFF.

This chain connects TRBV4-2 to TRBJ2-7; D might be TRBD1 (5 bases). The CDR3 spans 14 residues. Trimming pared 0 bases from V and 2 bases from J, leaving 8 bases between. Per germline, CDR1 LGHNA and CDR2 YNFKEQ. CDR3 residues: CASSQEQVAYEQYF. In DNA form, the CDR3 reads TGTGCCAGCAGCCAAGAACAGGTTGCCTACGAGCAGTACTTC.

The V and J genes are TRBV4-3 and TRBJ1-2, with 8 bases fitting TRBD1. The CDR3 length is 14 residues. V shed 0 bases, J shed 4 bases, and the junction held 1 base outside the gene matches. Germline CDR1 LGHNA, CDR2 YSLEER. The chain's CDR3 is CASSQDDRGYGYTF. The CDR3 DNA reads as TGCGCCAGCAGCCAAGATGACAGGGGCTATGGCTACACCTTC.

This clonotype was observed many times. A read error may account for a junction end that differs from germline. The chain is built from TRBV19 and TRBJ1-1; unclear D gene. Germline loops: CDR1 LNHDA, CDR2 SQIVND (reference sequence). The CDR3 sequence is 13 residues long. The CDR3 loop reads CASSIGVNTEAFF. DNA for the CDR3: TGTGCCAGCAGTATCGGGGTAAACACTGAAGCTTTCTTT.

V is TRBV10-3 and J is TRBJ2-2; weak D call: TRBD2 (5 bases). The CDR3 has 14 amino acids. Germline V CDR1 and CDR2: ENHRY, SYGVKD. Trimming stripped 4 bases from V and 1 base from J, with 7 bases between. CDR3 sequence reads: CAISGGVNTGELFF. CDR3 bases: TGTGCCATCAGTGGGGGAGTGAACACCGGGGAGCTGTTTTTT.

This clonotype was picked up a small number of times. This chain connects TRBV5-5 to TRBJ2-3, with 10 nucleotides matching TRBD2. Germline CDR1 is SGHKS and CDR2 is YYEKEE (reference sequence). Losses at the gene ends were 0 bases for V and 0 bases for J; bases not matched to a gene: 4. CDR3 length: 17 residues. The CDR3 DNA is TGTGCCAGCAGCTTGGTACTAGCGGGGATTAGCACAGATACGCAGTATTTT. It is translated as CASSLVLAGISTDTQYF.

The chain carries TRBV7-9 and TRBJ1-1, with D uncertain. CDR1 is SEHNR, CDR2 FQNEAQ, per germline (reference sequence). The CDR3 spans 14 residues. V lost 1 base and J lost 5, with 11 bases in between. CDR3 region: CASSLEAARTEAFF. The CDR3 DNA is TGTGCCAGCAGCTTAGAGGCAGCTCGAACTGAAGCTTTCTTT. Looking up the rest from reference TRBV7-9 and TRBJ1-1 gives the full variable domain: DTGVSQNPRHKITKRGQNVTFRCDPISEHNRLYWYRQTLGQGPEFLTYFQNEAQLEKSRLLSDRFSAERPKGSFSTLEIQRTEQGDSAMYLCASSLEAARTEAFFGQGTRLTVV.

CDR3 sequence (DNA): TGCGCCAGCAGCCAAGATCAGCTGGCAGGGGGCATCTGGGGCTACACCTTC. As protein: CASSQDQLAGGIWGYTF. The chain uses TRBV4-3 and TRBJ1-2; 8 bases fit TRBD1. The germline gives CDR1 LGHNA, CDR2 YSLEER. J was trimmed by 8 bases and V by 0 bases; bases with no gene match: 14. This CDR3 is 17 amino acids long.

This clonotype has just a few counts. The rearrangement uses TRBV7-2 and TRBJ2-1; 8 nucleotides agree with TRBD2. Germline loops: CDR1 SGHTA, CDR2 FQGNSA. Trimming cost V 5 bases and J 5 bases; bases outside gene matches: 17. This CDR3 is built from 18 residues. CDR3 sequence (DNA): TGTGCCAGCAGCCTAGATAACCGACTAGCGAGTCTCGACAATGAGCAGTTCTTC. This encodes CASSLDNRLASLDNEQFF.

The chain combines TRBV5-4 with TRBJ2-1, with D perhaps TRBD2 (6 bases). V was shortened by 0 bases and J by 6 bases, with 16 bases between the two germline ends. Germline V lookup: CDR1 SGHNT, CDR2 YYREEE (reference sequence). There are 16 residues in the CDR3. CDR3 sequence reads: CASSLASDPRLNEQFF. CDR3 nucleotide sequence: TGTGCCAGCAGCTTGGCTAGCGACCCTAGGCTCAATGAGCAGTTCTTC.

This rearrangement joins TRBV20-1 to TRBJ1-2, with D tentatively TRBD1 (6 bases). The germline V gene has CDR1 DFQATT and CDR2 SNEGSKA (reference sequence). The CDR3 contains 11 residues. The CDR3 DNA reads as TGCAGGAGGTCAGGGGCTAATGGCTACACCTTC. It yields the protein CRRSGANGYTF.

This clonotype was detected only a few times. V is TRBV21-1 and J is TRBJ1-5; the table's D call, TRBD1, was not checked against the DNA. TRBV21-1 is given as a pseudogene. This CDR3 is built from 16 residues. The CDR3 region is CARFDIGTGGNQPQHF. The CDR3 DNA follows: TGTGCCAGGTTTGATATAGGGACAGGGGGCAATCAGCCCCAGCATTTT.

This clonotype was counted a single time. The gene calls are TRBV25-1 and TRBJ1-4; D gene ambiguous. With 4 bases removed from V and 6 bases from J, the gap between germline ends came to 12 bases. CDR1 is MGHDK, CDR2 SYGVNS, per germline. This CDR3 is built from 14 residues. The DNA of the CDR3 is TGTGCCAGCAGTGGGGGAGGAGAAGATGAAAAACTGTTTTTT. It specifies CASSGGGEDEKLFF.

The chain combines TRBV6-6 with TRBJ2-1; D may be TRBD1 or TRBD2 (5 bases each). CDR3 length equals 17 residues. Per germline, CDR1 MNHNY and CDR2 SVGAGI (reference sequence). Trimming cost V 2 bases and J 8 bases, with 22 bases left between them. In nucleotides, the CDR3 is TGTGCCAGCAGTTACGGCAAGGGACCACCCGAAATGGATGAGCAGTTCTTC. It encodes CASSYGKGPPEMDEQFF.

This clonotype was observed a handful of times. The chain uses TRBV29-1 and TRBJ2-5; the D is unclear. V lost 3 bases to trimming and J lost 1 base, with 9 bases between them. This CDR3 spans 13 amino acids. Germline-derived CDR1 and CDR2 are SQVTM and ANQGSEA. In DNA, the CDR3 is TGCAGCGTTGAGGGTCTGACCCAAGAGACCCAGTACTTC. Translating gives CSVEGLTQETQYF.

The chain joins TRBV5-1 to TRBJ2-1, with unresolved D. This CDR3 is built from 14 residues. V shed 0 bases and J shed 8 bases, with 12 bases lying between them. From germline, CDR1 is SGHRS and CDR2 YFSETQ. CDR3 protein: CASSLGLGGDEQFF. The CDR3 DNA reads as TGCGCCAGCAGCTTGGGGCTAGGTGGCGATGAGCAGTTCTTC.

A few counts support this clonotype. This chain links TRBV4-3 with TRBJ1-1, with 10 positions matching TRBD1. The CDR3 consists of 17 residues. The V gene end was trimmed by 3 bases and the J gene end by 5 bases; junction bases not matched to a gene: 12. The germline V gene has CDR1 LGHNA and CDR2 YSLEER. In DNA form, the CDR3 reads TGCGCCAGCAGCCAGTATCTCCCGGGACAGGGGAAAACTGAAGCTTTCTTT. This sequence encodes CASSQYLPGQGKTEAFF.

V and J are TRBV9 and TRBJ2-5; a possible D gene is TRBD2 (6 bases). This CDR3 contains 14 residues. Germline CDR1 and CDR2: SGDLS and YYNGEE. Between the trimmed V and J ends, which lost 0 bases and 5 bases, there was a span of 11 bases. DNA of the CDR3: TGTGCCAGCAGCGTAGCGGGAGTAAGGGAGACCCAGTACTTC. Translated, it gives CASSVAGVRETQYF. The full variable domain, completed using reference TRBV9 and TRBJ2-5, is DSGVTQTPKHLITATGQRVTLRCSPRSGDLSVYWYQQSLDQGLQFLIQYYNGEERAKGNILERFSAQQFPDLHSELNLSSLELGDSALYFCASSVAGVRETQYFGPGTRLLVL.

J is TRBJ2-2 and V is TRBV2; D is ambiguous. The V end lost 3 bases, the J end lost 9 bases, and 8 bases lay between the germline ends. The CDR3 contains 12 residues. In germline, CDR1 is SNHLY, CDR2 FYNNEI. The CDR3 DNA is TGTGCCAGCAGTGATCCCTATAGGGAGCTGTTTTTT. Its protein product is CASSDPYRELFF.

This sequence joins TRBV20-1 and TRBJ2-1; 7 bases align to TRBD2. The germline gives CDR1 DFQATT, CDR2 SNEGSKA (reference sequence). The ends lost 5 bases at V and 3 bases at J; junction bases unmatched: 13. The CDR3 spans 16 residues. The CDR3 nucleotides read TGCAGTGCTCCCGGGCGAGCGGGATATGACTACAATGAGCAGTTCTTC. Its protein product is CSAPGRAGYDYNEQFF.

The chain links TRBV2 to TRBJ1-2; D ambiguous. V was pared by 4 bases and J by 3 bases, with 9 bases between. CDR1 and CDR2 from the germline V gene are SNHLY and FYNNEI. This CDR3 is 13 amino acids long. The DNA for the CDR3 is TGTGCCAGCAGTGTCTCAGAGGACTATGGCTACACCTTC. Its protein is CASSVSEDYGYTF.